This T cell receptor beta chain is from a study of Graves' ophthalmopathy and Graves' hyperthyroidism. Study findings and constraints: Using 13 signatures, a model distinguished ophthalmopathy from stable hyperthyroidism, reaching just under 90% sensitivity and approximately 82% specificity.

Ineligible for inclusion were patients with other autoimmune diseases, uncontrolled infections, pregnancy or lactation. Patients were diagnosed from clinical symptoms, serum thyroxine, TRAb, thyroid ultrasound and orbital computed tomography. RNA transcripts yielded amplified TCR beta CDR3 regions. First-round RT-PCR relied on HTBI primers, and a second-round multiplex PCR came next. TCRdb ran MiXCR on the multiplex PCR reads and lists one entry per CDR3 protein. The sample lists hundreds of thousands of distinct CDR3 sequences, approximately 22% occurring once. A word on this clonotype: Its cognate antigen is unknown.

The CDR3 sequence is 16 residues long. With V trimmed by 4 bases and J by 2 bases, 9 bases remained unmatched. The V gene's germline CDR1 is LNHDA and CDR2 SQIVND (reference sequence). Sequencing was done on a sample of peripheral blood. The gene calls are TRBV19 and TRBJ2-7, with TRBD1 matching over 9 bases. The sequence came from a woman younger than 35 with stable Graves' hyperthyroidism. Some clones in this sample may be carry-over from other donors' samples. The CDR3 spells CASSTLVGQGPYEQYF. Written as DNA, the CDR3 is TGTGCCAGTAGTACGCTTGTCGGACAGGGGCCCTACGAGCAGTACTTC.